This TCR beta chain emerged from a study of T cell clonality in common variable immunodeficiency. General study findings and limits: CVID subjects had higher TCRbeta clonality than healthy controls, most marked in about a third.

Repertoires were generated with immunoSEQ multiplex PCR, while TCRdb's copy carries only in-frame clones and drops some. This repertoire holds about 35,000 clones, and none appear only once. This CDR3 is built from 14 residues. Looked up from germline, CDR1 is KGHSH and CDR2 is LQKENI. V was shortened by 6 bases and J by 4 bases, with 15 bases between the two germline ends. This clone was observed many times. Its matching antigen is unknown. The read stops 3 residues short of the end of the CDR3; the missing end is completed from the germline J gene. This sequence joins TRBV18 and TRBJ1-1; D remains unclear. Sample: peripheral blood mononuclear cells. The source of this sequence is a person aged 18-69 years in good health. The CDR3 here is CASSPGLRSTEAFF. CDR3 DNA (partial): TGTGCCAGCTCGCCAGGACTGCGAAGCACTGAA.